The present T cell receptor beta chain was sequenced within a study of radiotherapy plus CTLA-4 blockade in lung cancer. Trimming took 6 bases from V and 3 from J; bases not matched to a gene: 11. This CDR3 has 16 amino acids. Germline V gene sequence: CDR1 LNHDA, CDR2 SQIVND (reference sequence). Only in-frame clones appear in the TCRdb table, and some are missing; sequencing was by immunoSEQ multiplex PCR. Of some 50,000 clones in the sample, around 77% were seen once. The rearrangement links TRBV19 to TRBJ1-1; TRBD1 aligns across 9 bases. Source: peripheral blood, taken from a patient treated with radiotherapy plus ipilimumab. The TCR was taken from a human donor with non-small cell lung cancer who had stable disease on radiotherapy plus ipilimumab. In DNA form, the CDR3 reads TGTGCCAGTAGAGCCCTTGACGGGACAGGGTACACTGAAGCTTTCTTT. Translated: CASRALDGTGYTEAFF.